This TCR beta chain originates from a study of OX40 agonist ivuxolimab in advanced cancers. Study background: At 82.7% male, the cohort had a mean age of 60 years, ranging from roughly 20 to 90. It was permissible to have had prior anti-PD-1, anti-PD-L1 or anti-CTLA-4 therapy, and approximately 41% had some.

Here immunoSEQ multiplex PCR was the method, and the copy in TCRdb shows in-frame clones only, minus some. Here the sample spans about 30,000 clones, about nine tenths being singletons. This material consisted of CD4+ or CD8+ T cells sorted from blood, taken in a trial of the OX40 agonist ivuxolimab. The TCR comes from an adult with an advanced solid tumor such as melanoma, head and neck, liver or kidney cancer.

The DNA of the CDR3 is TGTGCCAGCAGTCCGACGGGCTATAGCAATCAGCCCCAGCATTTT. This encodes CASSPTGYSNQPQHF. The V gene is TRBV28, the J gene TRBJ1-5; unclear D gene. The CDR3 spans 15 residues. Germline assignment: CDR1 MDHEN and CDR2 SYDVKM. Trimming removed 5 bases at V and 0 bases at J, with 11 bases between.